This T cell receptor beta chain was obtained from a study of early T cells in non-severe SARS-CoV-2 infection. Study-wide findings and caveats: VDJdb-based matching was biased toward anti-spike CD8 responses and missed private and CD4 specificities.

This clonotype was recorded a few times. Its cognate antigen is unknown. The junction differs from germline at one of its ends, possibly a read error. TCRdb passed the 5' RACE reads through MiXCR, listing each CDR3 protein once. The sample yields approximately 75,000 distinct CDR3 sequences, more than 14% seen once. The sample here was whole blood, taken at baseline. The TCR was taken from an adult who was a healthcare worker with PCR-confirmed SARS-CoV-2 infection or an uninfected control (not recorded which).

The CDR3 sequence: CASSLGRGHQETRYF. CDR3 nucleotides: TGTGCCAGCAGTTTAGGCAGGGGCCACCAAGAGACCCGGTACTTC. The chain employs TRBV28 and TRBJ2-5; D might be TRBD1 (6 bases). Germline V gives CDR1 MDHEN, CDR2 SYDVKM. This CDR3 comprises 15 residues.